This TCR beta chain emerged from a study of T cells in Graves' hyperthyroidism and ophthalmopathy. Regarding the study as a whole: Separating ophthalmopathy from stable hyperthyroidism was achieved by a 13 V-J model.

For Graves' hyperthyroidism to be stable, ophthalmopathy could not progress within 18 months. Each patient was aged 18 to 65 and had newly diagnosed hyperthyroidism of under 2 months' duration. Exclusion of a patient resulted from uncontrolled infection, other autoimmune disease, pregnancy or lactation. This CDR3 is 14 amino acids long. Germline V gives CDR1 SGHVS, CDR2 FQNEAQ. The V end was cut by 0 bases, the J end by 4 bases, with 7 bases between. In regard to this clonotype: Its antigen is as yet unknown.

TCR beta CDR3 regions were amplified from RNA transcripts. RT-PCR in the first round (using the HTBI primer set) targeted the TCR CDR3. TCRdb re-called the multiplex PCR reads through MiXCR, storing one row per CDR3 protein. The table includes approximately 560,000 distinct CDR3 sequences, about 45% detected once. The sample comprised peripheral blood or thyroid tissue (not recorded which). The chain uses TRBV7-8 and TRBJ1-3; no firm D call. The sequence was collected from a woman aged 18-35 years with Graves' hyperthyroidism. CDR3 nucleotide sequence: TGTGCCAGCAGCTTAGCCGTAGCGGGAAACACCATATATTTT. Residues: CASSLAVAGNTIYF.